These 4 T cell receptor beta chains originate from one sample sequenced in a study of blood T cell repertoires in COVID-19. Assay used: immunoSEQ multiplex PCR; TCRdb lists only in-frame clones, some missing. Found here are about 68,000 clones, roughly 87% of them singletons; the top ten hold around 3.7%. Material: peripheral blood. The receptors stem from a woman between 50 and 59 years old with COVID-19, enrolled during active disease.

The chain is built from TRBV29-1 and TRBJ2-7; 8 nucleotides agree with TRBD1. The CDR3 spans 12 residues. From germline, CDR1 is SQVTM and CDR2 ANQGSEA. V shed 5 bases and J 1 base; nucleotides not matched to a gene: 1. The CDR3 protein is CSVRTGSYEQYF. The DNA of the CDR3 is TGCAGCGTTCGGACAGGGTCCTACGAGCAGTACTTC.

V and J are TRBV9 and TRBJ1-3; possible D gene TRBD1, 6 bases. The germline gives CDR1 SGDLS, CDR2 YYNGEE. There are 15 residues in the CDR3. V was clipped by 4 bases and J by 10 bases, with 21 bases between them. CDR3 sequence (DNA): TGTGCCAGCAGCCCCCCGGGACAAGCCATTGGGACCATATATTTT. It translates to CASSPPGQAIGTIYF.

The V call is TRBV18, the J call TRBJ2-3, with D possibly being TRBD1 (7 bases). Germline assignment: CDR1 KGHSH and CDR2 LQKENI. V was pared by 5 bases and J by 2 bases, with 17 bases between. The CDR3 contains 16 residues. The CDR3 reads CASSVNRGLATDTQYF. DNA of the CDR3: TGTGCCAGCTCAGTAAACAGGGGACTCGCCACAGATACGCAGTATTTT. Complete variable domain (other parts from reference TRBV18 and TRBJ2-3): NAGVMQNPRHLVRRRGQEARLRCSPMKGHSHVYWYRQLPEEGLKFMVYLQKENIIDESGMPKERFSAEFPKEGPSILRIQQVVRGDSAAYFCASSVNRGLATDTQYFGPGTRLTVL.

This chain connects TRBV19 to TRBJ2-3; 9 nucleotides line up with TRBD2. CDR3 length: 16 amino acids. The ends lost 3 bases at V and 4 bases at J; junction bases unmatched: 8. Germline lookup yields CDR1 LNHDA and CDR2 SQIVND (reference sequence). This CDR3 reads CASSIGAGGAPDTQYF. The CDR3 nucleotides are TGTGCCAGTAGTATCGGGGCGGGAGGGGCCCCAGATACGCAGTATTTT.